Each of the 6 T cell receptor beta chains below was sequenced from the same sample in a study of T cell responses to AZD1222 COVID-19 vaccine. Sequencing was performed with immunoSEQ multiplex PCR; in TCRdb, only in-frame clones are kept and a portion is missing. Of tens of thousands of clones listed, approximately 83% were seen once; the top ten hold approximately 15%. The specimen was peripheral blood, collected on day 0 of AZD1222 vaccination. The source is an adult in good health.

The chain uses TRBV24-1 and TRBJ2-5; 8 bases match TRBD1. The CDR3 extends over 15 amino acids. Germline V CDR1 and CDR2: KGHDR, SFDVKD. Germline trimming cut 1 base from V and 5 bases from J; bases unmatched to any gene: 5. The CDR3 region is CATSDFGRGRETQYF. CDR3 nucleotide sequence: TGTGCCACCAGTGATTTTGGCAGGGGGCGGGAGACCCAGTACTTC.

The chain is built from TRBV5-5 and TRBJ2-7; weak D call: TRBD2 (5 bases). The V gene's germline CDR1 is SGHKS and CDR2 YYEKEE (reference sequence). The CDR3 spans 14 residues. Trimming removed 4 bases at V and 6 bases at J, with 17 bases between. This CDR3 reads CASSLHGELSEQYF. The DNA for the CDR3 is TGTGCCAGCAGCCTACACGGGGAATTGAGCGAGCAGTACTTC. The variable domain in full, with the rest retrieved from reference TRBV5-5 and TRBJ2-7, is DAGVTQSPTHLIKTRGQQVTLRCSPISGHKSVSWYQQVLGQGPQFIFQYYEKEERGRGNFPDRFSARQFPNYSSELNVNALLLGDSALYLCASSLHGELSEQYFGPGTRLTVT.

In DNA, the CDR3 is TGTGCCAGCAGACCCGGGAACACCGGGGAGCTGTTTTTT. Protein: CASRPGNTGELFF. The rearrangement joins TRBV6-5 to TRBJ2-2; D remains ambiguous. CDR3 length: 13 amino acids. The V gene lost 6 bases and the J gene lost 1 base, with 6 bases spanning the gap. CDR1 is MNHEY, CDR2 SVGAGI, per germline.

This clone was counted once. DNA of the CDR3: TGTGCCAGCTCACCAGGGACAGGGGGCCACGAGCAGTACTTC. Encoded protein: CASSPGTGGHEQYF. The V gene is TRBV18, the J gene TRBJ2-7; 12 nucleotides line up with TRBD1. Germline V gives CDR1 KGHSH, CDR2 LQKENI. V dropped 2 bases and J dropped 5; count of bases not matched to a gene: 1. This CDR3 has 14 amino acids. Drawing the rest from reference TRBV18 and TRBJ2-7, the complete variable domain is NAGVMQNPRHLVRRRGQEARLRCSPMKGHSHVYWYRQLPEEGLKFMVYLQKENIIDESGMPKERFSAEFPKEGPSILRIQQVVRGDSAAYFCASSPGTGGHEQYFGPGTRLTVT.

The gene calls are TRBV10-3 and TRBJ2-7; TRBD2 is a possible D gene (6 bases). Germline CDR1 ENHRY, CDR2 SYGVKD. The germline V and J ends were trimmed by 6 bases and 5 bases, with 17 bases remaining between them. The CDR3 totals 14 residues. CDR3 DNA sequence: TGTGCCATCAGAACACCCGGAGGGGAAGACGAGCAGTACTTC. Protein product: CAIRTPGGEDEQYF.

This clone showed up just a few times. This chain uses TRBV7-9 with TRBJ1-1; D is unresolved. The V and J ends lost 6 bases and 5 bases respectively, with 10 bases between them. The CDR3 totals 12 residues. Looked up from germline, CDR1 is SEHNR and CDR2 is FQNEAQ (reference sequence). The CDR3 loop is CASSVEVTEAFF. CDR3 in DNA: TGTGCCAGCAGTGTGGAGGTTACTGAAGCTTTCTTT.